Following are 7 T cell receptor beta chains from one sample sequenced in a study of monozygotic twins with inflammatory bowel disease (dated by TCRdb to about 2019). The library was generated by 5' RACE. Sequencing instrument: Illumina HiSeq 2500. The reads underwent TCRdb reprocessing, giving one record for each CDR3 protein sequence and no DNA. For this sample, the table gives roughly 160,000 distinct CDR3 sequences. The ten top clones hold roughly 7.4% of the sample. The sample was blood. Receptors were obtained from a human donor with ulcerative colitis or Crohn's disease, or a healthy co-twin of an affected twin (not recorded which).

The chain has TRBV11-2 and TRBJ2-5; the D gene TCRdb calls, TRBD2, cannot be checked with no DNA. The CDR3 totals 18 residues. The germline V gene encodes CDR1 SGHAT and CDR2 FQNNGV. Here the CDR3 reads CASSQRSKLAGDRETQYF. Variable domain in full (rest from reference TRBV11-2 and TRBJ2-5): EAGVAQSPRYKIIEKRQSVAFWCNPISGHATLYWYQQILGQGPKLLIQFQNNGVVDDSQLPKDRFSAERLKGVDSTLKIQPAKLEDSAVYLCASSQRSKLAGDRETQYFGPGTRLLVL.

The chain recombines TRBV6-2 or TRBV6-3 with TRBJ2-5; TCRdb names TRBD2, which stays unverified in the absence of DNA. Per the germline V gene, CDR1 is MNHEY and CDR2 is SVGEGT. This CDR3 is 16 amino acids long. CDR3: CASSYDGGRARKTQYF.

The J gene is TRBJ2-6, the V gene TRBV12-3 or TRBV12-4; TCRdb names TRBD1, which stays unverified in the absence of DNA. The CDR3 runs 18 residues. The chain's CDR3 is CASSLRWGAHSGANVLTF.

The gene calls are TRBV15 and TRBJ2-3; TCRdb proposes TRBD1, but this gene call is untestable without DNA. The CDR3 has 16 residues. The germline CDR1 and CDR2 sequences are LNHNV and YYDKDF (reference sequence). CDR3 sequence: CATSSGAGGPTDTQYF.

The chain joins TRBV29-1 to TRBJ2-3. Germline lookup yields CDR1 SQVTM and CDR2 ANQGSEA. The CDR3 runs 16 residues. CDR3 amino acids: CSVEDLNTPFTDTQYF.

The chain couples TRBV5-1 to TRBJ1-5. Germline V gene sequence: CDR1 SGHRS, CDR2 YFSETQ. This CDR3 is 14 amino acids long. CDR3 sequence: CASSYGDSNQPQHF.

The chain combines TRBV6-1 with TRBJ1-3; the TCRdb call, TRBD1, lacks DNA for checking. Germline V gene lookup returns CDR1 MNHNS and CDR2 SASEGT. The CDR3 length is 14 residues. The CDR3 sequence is CASMYRGSGNTIYF.